These T cell receptor beta chains were read from a single sample in a study of shared clonotypes between healthy human individuals. Sequencing was performed with immunoSEQ multiplex PCR; in TCRdb, only in-frame clones are kept and a portion is missing. There are approximately 2,000,000 clones in the sample; 80% to 95% occur only once, and approximately 0.39% lies in the top ten. Sequencing was done on a sample of naive CD4+ T cells from PBMCs. The source is a man aged 18 to 29 in good health. Some clones in this sample may be carry-over from other donors' samples. Each CDR3 is given with its conserved first and last residue. A D gene is named only where the DNA matches it firmly. Clone size is not always given. Where it is, it says once, few, many or a class for expanded clones.

TRBV5-1	TRBJ2-4	-	-	CASSSTVGVAKNIQYF	TGCGCCAGCAGCTCGACAGTGGGGGTGGCCAAAAACATTCAGTACTTC
TRBV28	TRBJ1-2	-	-	CASSLLGLGVRTF	TGTGCCAGCAGTTTATTAGGCTTGGGTGTGAGGACCTTC
TRBV6-7	TRBJ2-5	TRBD2	once	CASSPGLAGGHQETQYF	TGTGCCAGCTCGCCGGGACTAGCGGGAGGGCATCAAGAGACCCAGTACTTC
TRBV7-2	TRBJ2-7	-	-	CASSLGGRRSGEQYF	TGTGCCAGCAGCTTAGGGGGACGGAGGTCTGGGGAGCAGTACTTC
TRBV28	TRBJ2-1	-	-	CASSSVSDEQFF	TGTGCCAGCAGTTCCGTTAGCGATGAGCAGTTCTTC
TRBV9	TRBJ2-7	TRBD1	once	CASSSQPGQGVQQYF	TGTGCCAGCAGCTCCCAGCCGGGACAGGGGGTCCAGCAGTACTTC
TRBV6-5	TRBJ2-5	-	-	CASSYSGSQETQYF	TGTGCCAGCAGTTACTCCGGGAGTCAAGAGACCCAGTACTTC
TRBV15	TRBJ1-4	-	-	CATSEPYSAHNEKLFF	TGTGCCACCAGTGAACCCTACAGCGCCCATAATGAAAAACTGTTTTTT
TRBV7-2	TRBJ2-3	-	-	CASSLTLGGLTDTQYF	TGTGCCAGCAGCCTTACACTGGGGGGGCTCACAGATACGCAGTATTTT
TRBV5-1	TRBJ2-3	TRBD2	-	CASRPGLGADTQYF	TGCGCCAGCAGACCGGGACTAGGTGCAGATACGCAGTATTTT
TRBV21-1	TRBJ2-2	-	-	CVSLGPLNTGELFF	TGTGTAAGCCTAGGGCCTCTGAACACCGGGGAGCTGTTTTTT
TRBV11-2	TRBJ2-5	-	-	CASSLEGATQYF	TGTGCCAGCAGCTTAGAAGGAGCCACCCAGTACTTC
TRBV7-3	TRBJ2-6	TRBD2	-	CASSLTGRPSGANVLTF	TGTGCCAGCAGCTTAACCGGGAGGCCCTCTGGGGCCAACGTCCTGACTTTC
TRBV5-1	TRBJ2-5	-	-	CASSLEGDTQETQYF	TGCGCCAGCAGCTTGGAAGGGGACACCCAAGAGACCCAGTACTTC
TRBV10-3	TRBJ1-5	TRBD1	-	CATCEGQPDQPQHF	TGTGCCACGTGTGAGGGACAGCCAGATCAGCCCCAGCATTTT
TRBV28	TRBJ2-6	-	-	CASSVSSGANVLTF	TGTGCCAGCAGTGTTTCCTCTGGGGCCAACGTCCTGACTTTC
TRBV7-9	TRBJ2-5	TRBD1	-	CASSHGDRGQETQYF	TGTGCCAGCAGCCATGGGGACAGGGGGCAGGAGACCCAGTACTTC
TRBV5-6	TRBJ2-7	TRBD2	-	CASSWLGDYPPEQYF	TGTGCCAGCAGCTGGTTGGGGGACTATCCCCCCGAGCAGTACTTC
TRBV5-4	TRBJ1-4	TRBD1	-	CASSFGQVEEKLFF	TGTGCCAGCAGCTTTGGACAGGTGGAAGAAAAACTGTTTTTT
TRBV28	TRBJ2-3	-	-	CASSEEHSTDTQYF	TGTGCCAGCAGTGAAGAGCATAGCACAGATACGCAGTATTTT
TRBV29-1	TRBJ2-1	-	-	CSVTTENEQFF	TGCAGCGTTACCACGGAGAATGAGCAGTTCTTC
TRBV6-5	TRBJ2-4	-	-	CASSRAGVKNIQYF	TGTGCCAGCAGTCGGGCAGGGGTCAAAAACATTCAGTACTTC
TRBV27	TRBJ1-1	-	-	CASSFNSGRENNTEAFF	TGTGCCAGCAGTTTCAACTCCGGACGGGAAAACAACACTGAAGCTTTCTTT
TRBV6-6	TRBJ2-1	TRBD2	-	CASSYPLAGGYNEQFF	TGTGCCAGCAGTTACCCCTTAGCGGGAGGATACAATGAGCAGTTCTTC
TRBV28	TRBJ2-1	-	-	CASSLTSGHGRNEQFF	TGTGCCAGCAGTCTGACCTCCGGACACGGACGCAATGAGCAGTTCTTC
TRBV25-1	TRBJ2-7	-	-	CASSEGQGSHEQYF	TGTGCCAGCAGTGAAGGTCAGGGTTCCCACGAGCAGTACTTC
TRBV19	TRBJ2-7	-	-	CASSIKRRMIYEQYF	TGTGCCAGTAGTATTAAACGACGGATGATATACGAGCAGTACTTC
TRBV2	TRBJ1-3	TRBD1	-	CASRRENYLQGPGNTIYF	TGTGCCAGCAGACGCGAAAACTACTTACAGGGGCCTGGAAACACCATATATTTT
TRBV7-2	TRBJ2-1	-	-	CAARVRDNEQFF	TGTGCCGCCAGGGTACGGGACAATGAGCAGTTCTTC
TRBV5-4	TRBJ1-2	-	few	CASSETGNYGYTF	TGTGCCAGCAGCGAAACTGGGAACTATGGCTACACCTTC
TRBV18	TRBJ1-1	TRBD1	once	CASSPGQGNTEAFF	TGTGCCAGCTCCCCCGGACAGGGGAACACTGAAGCTTTCTTT
TRBV7-9	TRBJ2-7	-	-	CASSLPARGYEQYF	TGTGCCAGCAGCTTACCTGCTAGGGGCTACGAGCAGTACTTC
TRBV29-1	TRBJ2-7	-	-	CSVRGLLTYEQYF	TGCAGCGTTCGGGGACTGTTGACCTACGAGCAGTACTTC
TRBV7-3	TRBJ2-5	-	-	CASSLTASQGRETQYF	TGTGCCAGCAGCTTAACAGCGTCACAGGGTCGGGAGACCCAGTACTTC
TRBV11-3	TRBJ2-2	-	once	CASSHSGWGNSGELFF	TGTGCCAGCAGTCACTCGGGTTGGGGGAATTCCGGGGAGCTGTTTTTT
TRBV5-4	TRBJ2-1	TRBD1	-	CASRSPGQGINEQFF	TGTGCCAGCAGGTCTCCGGGACAGGGGATCAATGAGCAGTTCTTC
TRBV4-1	TRBJ2-4	-	-	CASSQLQGRKNIQYF	TGCGCCAGCAGCCAACTCCAGGGGCGTAAAAACATTCAGTACTTC
TRBV19	TRBJ1-1	-	-	CASSIRDNTMNTEAFF	TGTGCCAGTAGTATCCGTGACAACACAATGAACACTGAAGCTTTCTTT
TRBV7-2	TRBJ2-5	-	-	CASSLGAWAGSAQETQYF	TGTGCCAGCAGCTTAGGGGCTTGGGCAGGGTCGGCCCAAGAGACCCAGTACTTC
TRBV5-1	TRBJ1-2	-	-	CASSLEGGLGGYTF	TGCGCCAGCAGCTTGGAAGGGGGGCTGGGTGGCTACACCTTC